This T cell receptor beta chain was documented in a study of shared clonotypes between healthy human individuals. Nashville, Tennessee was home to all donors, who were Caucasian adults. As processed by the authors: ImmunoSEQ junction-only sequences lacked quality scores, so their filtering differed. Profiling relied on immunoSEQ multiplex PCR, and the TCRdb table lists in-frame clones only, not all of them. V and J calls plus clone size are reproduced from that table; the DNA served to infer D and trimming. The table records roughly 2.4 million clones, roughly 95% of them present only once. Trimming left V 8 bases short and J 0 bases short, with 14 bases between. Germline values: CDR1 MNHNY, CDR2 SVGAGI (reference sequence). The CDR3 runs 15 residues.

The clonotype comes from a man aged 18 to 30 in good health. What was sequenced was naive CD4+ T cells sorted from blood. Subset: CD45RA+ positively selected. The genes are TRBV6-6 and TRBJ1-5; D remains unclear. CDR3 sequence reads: CASAGGLNSNQPQHF. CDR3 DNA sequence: TGTGCCAGCGCGGGAGGATTGAATAGCAATCAGCCCCAGCATTTT.